What follows are 12 T cell receptor beta chains derived from one specimen sequenced in a study of CD8 T cells in Susac syndrome (dated by TCRdb to the late 2010s). Receptor amplification or capture employed the immunoSEQ multiplex PCR assay. RNA was extracted using the RNeasy kit, and about 0.45 to 1 ug of the RNA was reverse transcribed with random hexamers. TCRdb reworked the public reads: Q25 trimming with fastp, MiXCR clone assembly, productive beta chains retained. Rows are unified per CDR3 protein, each entry keeping the most common DNA and genes. The sample data list about 100,000 distinct CDR3 sequences, and 95% of these were observed just once. Of the sample, 0.3% is held by the ten largest clones. Source material: CD8+ T cells from PBMCs. These receptors all come from a human donor with Susac syndrome.

The rearrangement joins TRBV5-6 to TRBJ2-5, with a tentative D call TRBD2 (6 bases). The V gene's germline CDR1 is SGHDT and CDR2 YYEEEE. Trimming pared 4 bases from V and 5 bases from J, leaving 9 bases between. CDR3 size: 12 residues. For the CDR3, the DNA is TGTGCCAGCAGCCCTGGGAGGGAGACCCAGTACTTC. Translation gives CASSPGRETQYF.

The V gene is TRBV12-5, the J gene TRBJ2-2; the D call may be TRBD1 or TRBD2 (5 bases each). V lost 5 bases to trimming and J lost 1 base, with 14 bases between them. This CDR3 has 16 amino acids. CDR1 and CDR2 from the germline V gene are LGHNT and FRNRAP. The CDR3 nucleotides are TGTGCTAGTGGTCCCGATTGGGGGAAGAACACCGGGGAGCTGTTTTTT. Translating it yields CASGPDWGKNTGELFF.

The chain joins TRBV12-3 or TRBV12-4 to TRBJ1-1, with a weak D call TRBD1 (6 bases). The CDR3 length is 14 residues. Deletions cut 7 bases from V and 1 base from J, with 13 bases between. CDR3 nucleotide sequence: TGTGCCAGCACCTCGACAGGAAAGAACACTGAAGCTTTCTTT. It is translated as CASTSTGKNTEAFF.

This rearrangement joins TRBV5-1 to TRBJ1-1; no clear D gene. V lost 0 bases and J lost 7, with 4 bases in between. Germline V gene data show CDR1 as SGHRS and CDR2 as YFSETQ. The CDR3 loop spans 11 amino acids. CDR3: CASSLGVEAFF. CDR3 sequence (DNA): TGCGCCAGCAGCTTGGGCGTTGAAGCTTTCTTT.

The gene calls are TRBV27 and TRBJ1-1; no firm D call. Germline loops: CDR1 MNHEY, CDR2 SMNVEV (reference sequence). The V gene lost 4 bases and the J gene lost 3 bases, with 12 bases spanning the gap. CDR3 length: 14 amino acids. The CDR3 DNA is TGTGCCAGCAGTTGGGAAGGGCCTCACACTGAAGCTTTCTTT. Translation gives CASSWEGPHTEAFF.

The chain is built from TRBV12-3 or TRBV12-4 and TRBJ2-1, with D maybe TRBD2 (5 bases). Trimming left V 3 bases short and J 7 bases short, with 13 bases between. The CDR3 spans 14 residues. This chain's CDR3 is CASSFHPSRNEQFF. In DNA form, the CDR3 reads TGTGCCAGCAGTTTTCATCCTAGCAGGAATGAGCAGTTCTTC.

This clonotype was seen once. The chain links TRBV9 to TRBJ2-6; no clear D gene. The CDR3 sequence is 17 residues long. Trimming took off 4 bases at V and 0 bases at J, with 14 bases between the two ends. The germline V gene has CDR1 SGDLS and CDR2 YYNGEE. The CDR3 sequence: CASSPQPLGSGANVLTF. CDR3 coding DNA: TGTGCCAGCAGCCCCCAGCCCTTAGGCTCTGGGGCCAACGTCCTGACTTTC.

The V call is TRBV12-3 or TRBV12-4, the J call TRBJ1-2, with a tentative D call TRBD1 (5 bases). Trimming stripped 5 bases from V and 6 bases from J, with 16 bases between. The CDR3 totals 14 residues. The CDR3 DNA follows: TGTGCCAGCAGTCCCCAGGGAGCCCACCATGGCTACACCTTC. This gives the protein CASSPQGAHHGYTF.

The V call is TRBV3-1, the J call TRBJ1-5; D is undetermined. In germline, CDR1 is LGHDT, CDR2 YNNKEL (reference sequence). This CDR3 is built from 13 residues. V gave up 0 bases and J gave up 6 bases, with 6 bases separating them. CDR3 residues: CASSQDIGQPQHF. CDR3 nucleotides: TGTGCCAGCAGCCAAGATATAGGTCAGCCCCAGCATTTT.

The chain combines TRBV3-1 with TRBJ2-5; D possibly uses TRBD1 or TRBD2 (5 bases each). Trimming left V 3 bases short and J 5 bases short, with 13 bases between. CDR1 is LGHDT, CDR2 YNNKEL, per germline (reference sequence). There are 14 residues in the CDR3. The CDR3 spells CASSQRYEGETQYF. The CDR3 DNA follows: TGTGCCAGCAGCCAGCGGTATGAGGGGGAGACCCAGTACTTC.

The chain joins TRBV7-2 to TRBJ2-7; D unclear. The ends were cut back, 4 bases at V and 6 bases at J, with 13 bases in the middle. This CDR3 has 13 residues. Germline values: CDR1 SGHTA, CDR2 FQGNSA. The CDR3 region has the DNA TGTGCCAGCAGCTCGACCCCGGGTGGCGAGCAGTACTTC. Protein product: CASSSTPGGEQYF.

The chain combines TRBV12-3 or TRBV12-4 with TRBJ1-2; 7 bases agree with TRBD1. V was pared by 5 bases and J by 6 bases, with 3 bases of the junction left unmatched. This CDR3 contains 12 residues. The CDR3 DNA reads as TGTGCCAGCAGTCACGGACAGGATGGCTACACCTTC. It translates to CASSHGQDGYTF.